One and the same sample provided the 24 T cell receptor beta chains below, sequenced in a study of cytomegalovirus exposure and HLA in healthy donors (dated by TCRdb to 2016 to 2017). Receptors were amplified or captured by the immunoSEQ multiplex PCR assay. The multiplex PCR relied on a mix of 60 forward primers for TCR Vbeta segments and 13 reverse primers for TCR Jbeta segments. The immuneACCESS repertoire file appears here via TCRdb, limited to in-frame rearrangements. These files lack a portion of the clones; in checked studies, under half of the deficit traces to unresolved V genes, and the cause of the others is not known. The sample data list some 150,000 clones, and 72% of these were observed just once. The ten largest make up over 2% of the sample. The sequenced sample was PBMCs. The receptors originated from a human donor in good health.

V gene TRBV30 combines with J gene TRBJ1-1, with no clear D. CDR3 length: 13 residues. Looked up from germline, CDR1 is GTSNPN and CDR2 is SVGIG (reference sequence). Between the trimmed V and J ends, which lost 0 bases and 11 bases, there was a span of 16 bases. The CDR3 here is CAWSVLWGDDAFF. CDR3 nucleotide sequence: TGTGCCTGGAGTGTACTATGGGGAGACGACGCTTTCTTT.

The rearrangement uses TRBV4-3 and TRBJ1-3, with a tentative D call TRBD1 (6 bases). The germline V gene encodes CDR1 LGHNA and CDR2 YSLEER. Trimming cost V 4 bases and J 3 bases, with 13 bases left between them. The length of the CDR3 is 15 residues. In DNA, the CDR3 is TGCGCCAGCAGCCGGGGGCAGGGGCTTGGAAACACCATATATTTT. Protein product: CASSRGQGLGNTIYF.

This chain uses TRBV6-4 with TRBJ2-1, with 12 bases aligning to TRBD2. CDR1 is MRHNA, CDR2 SNTAGT, per germline. The V gene end was trimmed by 3 bases and the J gene end by 8 bases; junction bases not matched to a gene: 5. This CDR3 is built from 15 residues. The CDR3 loop reads CASSESTSGGYEQFF. The DNA for the CDR3 is TGTGCCAGCAGTGAGTCGACTAGCGGGGGCTATGAGCAGTTCTTC.

This chain joins TRBV30 and TRBJ2-3; tentatively, D is TRBD2 (6 bases). CDR1 GTSNPN and CDR2 SVGIG come from the germline V gene (reference sequence). Deletions cut 0 bases from V and 10 bases from J, with 8 bases between. CDR3 length: 11 residues. The CDR3 protein is CAWSVGGAQYF. The DNA for the CDR3 is TGTGCCTGGAGTGTGGGAGGCGCGCAGTATTTT.

The V and J genes are TRBV4-2 and TRBJ2-3, with 10 bases that match TRBD1. This CDR3 contains 17 residues. The junction had 10 bases not matched to a gene; V was cut back by 3 bases and J by 4 bases. In germline, CDR1 is LGHNA, CDR2 YNFKEQ. This chain's CDR3 is CASSHPLGTGEPDTQYF. The CDR3 nucleotides read TGTGCCAGCAGCCATCCTCTCGGGACAGGGGAGCCAGATACGCAGTATTTT.

This chain links TRBV5-8 with TRBJ1-1, with D hard to call. V was clipped by 2 bases and J by 0 bases, with 8 bases between them. There are 14 residues in the CDR3. The V gene's germline CDR1 is SGHTS and CDR2 YDEGEE. The CDR3 region is CASSFPQLNTEAFF. DNA of the CDR3: TGTGCCAGCAGCTTTCCTCAGTTGAACACTGAAGCTTTCTTT.

The chain has TRBV6-6 and TRBJ2-1; D may be TRBD2 (5 bases). The CDR3 consists of 15 residues. CDR1 is MNHNY and CDR2 is SVGAGI in the germline V gene (reference sequence). Trimming took off 3 bases at V and 4 bases at J, with 13 bases between the two ends. This chain's CDR3 is CASSYLTDFYNEQFF. DNA for the CDR3: TGTGCCAGCAGTTATCTTACGGACTTTTACAATGAGCAGTTCTTC.

V usage is TRBV7-6 and J usage is TRBJ1-6; D perhaps matches TRBD1 (5 bases). CDR1 SGHVS and CDR2 FNYEAQ come from the germline V gene. This CDR3 is 13 amino acids long. V shed 1 base and J shed 7 bases, with 5 bases lying between them. CDR3 in amino acids: CASSLGGNSPLHF. The CDR3 coding sequence is TGTGCCAGCAGCTTAGGGGGCAATTCACCCCTCCACTTT.

This clone was observed a few times. The V and J genes are TRBV5-4 and TRBJ2-3; TRBD2 matches at 7 bases. Trimming took 1 base from V and 1 from J; bases not matched to a gene: 3. Germline-derived CDR1 and CDR2 are SGHNT and YYREEE (reference sequence). The CDR3 totals 15 residues. The CDR3 bases are TGTGCCAGCAGCTTGTGGGAGGGCGGCACAGATACGCAGTATTTT. This sequence encodes CASSLWEGGTDTQYF.

The V and J genes are TRBV4-3 and TRBJ2-2; the match to TRBD1 covers 8 bases. V was clipped by 1 base and J by 0 bases; unmatched bases: 1. Per the germline V gene, CDR1 is LGHNA and CDR2 is YSLEER. This CDR3 has 16 residues. The CDR3 is CASSQGTGTNTGELFF. The CDR3 DNA sequence: TGCGCCAGCAGCCAAGGGACAGGGACGAACACCGGGGAGCTGTTTTTT.

V usage is TRBV7-8 and J usage is TRBJ2-5; 10 nucleotides line up with TRBD2. The J call may not be correct, given that the DNA end is closer to TRBJ2-7. The CDR3 has 15 amino acids. The germline V gene encodes CDR1 SGHVS and CDR2 FQNEAQ. CDR3 loop: CASSTSGGAYYEQYF. The CDR3 region has the DNA TGTGCCAGCAGCACGAGCGGGGGGGCTTACTACGAGCAGTACTTC.

The chain employs TRBV14 and TRBJ2-7; TRBD1 matches at 9 bases. This CDR3 contains 15 residues. Losses at the gene ends were 1 base for V and 9 bases for J; bases not matched to a gene: 10. The germline CDR1 and CDR2 sequences are SGHDN and FVKESK. The CDR3 sequence is CASSQGTGEFWGQYF. Here the CDR3 DNA reads TGTGCCAGCAGCCAAGGGACAGGGGAATTCTGGGGGCAGTACTTC.

The genes are TRBV6-5 and TRBJ2-4; 7 bases map to TRBD2. Per the germline V gene, CDR1 is MNHEY and CDR2 is SVGAGI. The CDR3 extends over 14 amino acids. J lost 8 bases, V lost 0 bases, and 4 bases had no gene match. CDR3 DNA sequence: TGTGCCAGCAGTTACTCGGGAGGGGTGCACATTCAGTACTTC. This sequence encodes CASSYSGGVHIQYF.

This chain uses TRBV2 with TRBJ2-3, with D possibly being TRBD2 (7 bases). The germline V gene has CDR1 SNHLY and CDR2 FYNNEI. The V gene lost 6 bases and the J gene lost 11 bases, with 18 bases spanning the gap. This CDR3 is 13 amino acids long. The chain's CDR3 is CASRVRGPILQYF. CDR3 DNA: TGTGCCAGCAGGGTGCGGGGGCCTATACTGCAGTATTTT.

On this clone itself: The same CDR3 also results from other DNA sequences found in this sample. The chain uses TRBV19 and TRBJ1-5; tentative D call: TRBD1 (5 bases). In germline, CDR1 is LNHDA, CDR2 SQIVND (reference sequence). Trimming took off 1 base at V and 0 bases at J, with 10 bases between the two ends. The CDR3 covers 16 residues. CDR3 coding DNA: TGTGCCAGTAGTATAGCCACAGGATATAGCAATCAGCCCCAGCATTTT. It translates to CASSIATGYSNQPQHF.

This chain joins TRBV6-6 and TRBJ2-5, with D possibly matching TRBD2 (6 bases). Deletions cut 2 bases from V and 4 bases from J, with 11 bases between. There are 14 residues in the CDR3. Germline V CDR1 and CDR2: MNHNY, SVGAGI (reference sequence). CDR3 amino acids: CASSYHLAPETQYF. CDR3 DNA sequence: TGTGCCAGCAGTTACCATCTAGCGCCAGAGACCCAGTACTTC.

The genes are TRBV5-6 and TRBJ1-5; TRBD1 matches 8 bases. The J segment lost 0 bases and the V segment lost 4 bases, leaving 6 bases of the junction unmatched. This CDR3 contains 16 residues. Germline V gives CDR1 SGHDT, CDR2 YYEEEE. CDR3 amino acids: CASSARTGNSNQPQHF. The CDR3 nucleotides read TGTGCCAGCAGCGCCCGGACAGGGAATAGCAATCAGCCCCAGCATTTT. Filled out from reference TRBV5-6 and TRBJ1-5, the complete variable domain reads DAGVTQSPTHLIKTRGQQVTLRCSPKSGHDTVSWYQQALGQGPQFIFQYYEEEERQRGNFPDRFSGHQFPNYSSELNVNALLLGDSALYLCASSARTGNSNQPQHFGDGTRLSIL.

This chain links TRBV19 with TRBJ2-6; D gene ambiguous. V was trimmed by 2 bases and J by 0 bases, leaving 5 bases between them. The CDR3 has 15 amino acids. The germline gives CDR1 LNHDA, CDR2 SQIVND (reference sequence). CDR3 sequence (DNA): TGTGCCAGTAGTATACCCTACTCTGGGGCCAACGTCCTGACTTTC. Its protein is CASSIPYSGANVLTF.

This clone was seen a single time. The junction differs from germline at one of its ends, possibly a read error. The chain recombines TRBV7-7 with TRBJ1-5; possibly TRBD1 for D (5 bases). Germline assignment: CDR1 SSHAT and CDR2 FNYEAQ (reference sequence). There are 13 residues in the CDR3. The CDR3 here is CASSLGEHQPQHF. CDR3 in DNA: TGTGCTAGCAGCTTAGGGGAGCATCAGCCCCAGCATTTT.

DNA for the CDR3: TGTGCCAGCAGCTCGCAGGGGGCCTGGGGCTACACCTTC. Translated: CASSSQGAWGYTF. The chain joins TRBV5-6 to TRBJ1-2, with TRBD1 matching 8 bases. V was clipped by 3 bases and J by 8 bases; unmatched bases: 6. CDR1 is SGHDT and CDR2 is YYEEEE in the germline V gene. The CDR3 loop spans 13 amino acids.

The rearrangement joins TRBV14 to TRBJ2-1; D perhaps matches TRBD2 (5 bases). Germline V gene data show CDR1 as SGHDN and CDR2 as FVKESK. The V end lost 0 bases, the J end lost 9 bases, and 15 bases lay between the germline ends. This CDR3 comprises 15 residues. The CDR3 protein is CASSQEASAEGEQFF. The CDR3 DNA follows: TGTGCCAGCAGCCAAGAGGCTAGTGCAGAGGGTGAGCAGTTCTTC. The full variable domain, completed using reference TRBV14 and TRBJ2-1, is EAGVTQFPSHSVIEKGQTVTLRCDPISGHDNLYWYRRVMGKEIKFLLHFVKESKQDESGMPNNRFLAERTGGTYSTLKVQPAELEDSGVYFCASSQEASAEGEQFFGPGTRLTVL.

The chain uses TRBV19 and TRBJ1-5; no reliable D call. Germline lookup yields CDR1 LNHDA and CDR2 SQIVND (reference sequence). CDR3 length equals 16 residues. Trimming pared 2 bases from V and 2 bases from J, leaving 13 bases between. The CDR3 region is CASSIIVGRGNQPQHF. The DNA of the CDR3 is TGTGCCAGTAGTATAATCGTGGGGAGGGGCAATCAGCCCCAGCATTTT.

The genes are TRBV6-5 and TRBJ2-2, with a tentative D call TRBD2 (6 bases). V was clipped by 6 bases and J by 9 bases, with 11 bases between them. This CDR3 is 12 amino acids long. CDR1 is MNHEY and CDR2 is SVGAGI in the germline V gene. CDR3: CASRTGLWELFF. CDR3 nucleotide sequence: TGTGCCAGCAGAACGGGACTCTGGGAGCTGTTTTTT.

In this sample, this clone turned up a few times. The CDR3 region has the DNA TGCGCCAGCAGAGCCGGACAGGGTAGGACCACGGCCTACGAGCAGTACTTC. Protein: CASRAGQGRTTAYEQYF. The chain is built from TRBV10-2 and TRBJ2-7; 8 bases line up with TRBD1. The V and J ends lost 6 bases and 2 bases, in that order; junction bases with no gene match: 15. The CDR3 loop spans 17 amino acids. Per the germline V gene, CDR1 is WSHSY and CDR2 is SAAADI.